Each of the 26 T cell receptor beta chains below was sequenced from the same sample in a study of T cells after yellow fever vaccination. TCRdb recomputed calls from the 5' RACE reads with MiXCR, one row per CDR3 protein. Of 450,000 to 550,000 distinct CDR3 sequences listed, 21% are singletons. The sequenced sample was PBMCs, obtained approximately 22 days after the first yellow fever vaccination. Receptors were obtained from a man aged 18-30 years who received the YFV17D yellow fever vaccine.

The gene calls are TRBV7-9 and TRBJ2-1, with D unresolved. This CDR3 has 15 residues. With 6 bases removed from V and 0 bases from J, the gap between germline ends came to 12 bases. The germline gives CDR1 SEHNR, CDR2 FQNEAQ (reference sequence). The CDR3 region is CASSSPGFSYNEQFF. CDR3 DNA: TGTGCCAGCAGTTCCCCCGGATTCTCCTACAATGAGCAGTTCTTC.

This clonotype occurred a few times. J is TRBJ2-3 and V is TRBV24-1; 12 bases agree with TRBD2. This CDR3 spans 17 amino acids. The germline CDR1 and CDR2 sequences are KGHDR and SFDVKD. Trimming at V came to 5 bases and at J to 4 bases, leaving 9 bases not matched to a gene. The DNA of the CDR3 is TGTGCCACCAGTGGGCCTAGCGGGGGGGCTCGATCAGATACGCAGTATTTT. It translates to CATSGPSGGARSDTQYF.

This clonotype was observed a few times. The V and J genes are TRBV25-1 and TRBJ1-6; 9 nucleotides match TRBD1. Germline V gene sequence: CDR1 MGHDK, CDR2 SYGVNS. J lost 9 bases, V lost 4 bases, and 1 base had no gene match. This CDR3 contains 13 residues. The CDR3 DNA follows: TGTGCCAGCAGTGCGGACAGGGGTTCACCCCTCCACTTT. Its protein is CASSADRGSPLHF.

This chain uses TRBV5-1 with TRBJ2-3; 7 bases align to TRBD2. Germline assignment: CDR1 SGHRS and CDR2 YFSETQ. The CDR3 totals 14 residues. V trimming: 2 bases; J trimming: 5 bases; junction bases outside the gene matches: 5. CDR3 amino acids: CASSFGEGRDTQYF. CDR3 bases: TGCGCCAGCAGCTTTGGGGAGGGTCGAGATACGCAGTATTTT.

CDR3 coding DNA: TGTGCCACCAGCAGAAGGAGGGAGGGTAGCGGAGCCTACGAGCAGTACTTC. Protein sequence: CATSRRREGSGAYEQYF. This chain joins TRBV15 and TRBJ2-7; 7 bases agree with TRBD2. The CDR3 length is 17 residues. The trim removed 2 bases at V and 2 bases at J, leaving 12 bases unmatched. Germline V gene sequence: CDR1 LNHNV, CDR2 YYDKDF (reference sequence).

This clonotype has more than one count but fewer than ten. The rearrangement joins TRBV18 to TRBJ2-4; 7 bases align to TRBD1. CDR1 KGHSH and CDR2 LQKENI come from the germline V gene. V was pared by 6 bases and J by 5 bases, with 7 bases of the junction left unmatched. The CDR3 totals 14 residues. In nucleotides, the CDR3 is TGTGCCAGCTCCGGGTGGGACAGTGAAAACATTCAGTACTTC. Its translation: CASSGWDSENIQYF.

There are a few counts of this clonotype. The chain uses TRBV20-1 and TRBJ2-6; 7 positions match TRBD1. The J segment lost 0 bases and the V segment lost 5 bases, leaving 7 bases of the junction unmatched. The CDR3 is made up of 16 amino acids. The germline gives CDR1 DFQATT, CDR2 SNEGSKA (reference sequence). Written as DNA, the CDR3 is TGCAGTGCTGCACGGACAGGCTACTCTGGGGCCAACGTCCTGACTTTC. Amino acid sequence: CSAARTGYSGANVLTF.

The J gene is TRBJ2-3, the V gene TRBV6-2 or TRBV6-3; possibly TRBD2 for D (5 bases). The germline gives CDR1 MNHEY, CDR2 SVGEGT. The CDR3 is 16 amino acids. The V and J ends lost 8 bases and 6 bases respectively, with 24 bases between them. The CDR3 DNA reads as TGTGCCAGCGGTAGTCGCATACTAGTCAGGACGGATACGCAGTATTTT. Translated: CASGSRILVRTDTQYF.

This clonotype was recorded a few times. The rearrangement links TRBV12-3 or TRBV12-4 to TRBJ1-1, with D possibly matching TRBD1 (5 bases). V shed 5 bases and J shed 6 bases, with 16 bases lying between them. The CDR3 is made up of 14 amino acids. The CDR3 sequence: CASSVRDGRSEAFF. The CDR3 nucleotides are TGTGCCAGCAGTGTCCGGGACGGGCGGTCTGAAGCTTTCTTT.

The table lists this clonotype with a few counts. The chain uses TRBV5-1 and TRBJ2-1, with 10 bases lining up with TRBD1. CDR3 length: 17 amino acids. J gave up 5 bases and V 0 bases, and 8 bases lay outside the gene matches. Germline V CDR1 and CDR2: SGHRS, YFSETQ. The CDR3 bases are TGCGCCAGCAGCTTGGGACAGGGGGCAGAATTTAACAATGAGCAGTTCTTC. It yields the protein CASSLGQGAEFNNEQFF.

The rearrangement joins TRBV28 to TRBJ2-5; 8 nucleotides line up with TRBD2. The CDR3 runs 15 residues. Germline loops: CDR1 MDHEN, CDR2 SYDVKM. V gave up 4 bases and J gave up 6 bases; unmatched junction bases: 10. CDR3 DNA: TGTGCCAGCAGTTATGCGACGGGGGGGCAGCAGACCCAGTACTTC. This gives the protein CASSYATGGQQTQYF. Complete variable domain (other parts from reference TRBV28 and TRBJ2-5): DVKVTQSSRYLVKRTGEKVFLECVQDMDHENMFWYRQDPGLGLRLIYFSYDVKMKEKGDIPEGYSVSREKKERFSLILESASTNQTSMYLCASSYATGGQQTQYFGPGTRLLVL.

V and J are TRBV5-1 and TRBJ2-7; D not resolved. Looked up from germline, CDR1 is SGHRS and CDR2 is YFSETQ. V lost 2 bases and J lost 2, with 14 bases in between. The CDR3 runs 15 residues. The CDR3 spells CASSLEKNPPYEQYV. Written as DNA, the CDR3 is TGCGCCAGCAGCTTAGAGAAGAACCCCCCCTACGAGCAGTACGTC.

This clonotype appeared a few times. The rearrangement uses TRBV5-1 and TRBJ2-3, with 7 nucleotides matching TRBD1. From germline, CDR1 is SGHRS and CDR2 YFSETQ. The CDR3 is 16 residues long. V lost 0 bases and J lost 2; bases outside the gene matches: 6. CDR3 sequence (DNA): TGCGCCAGCAGCTTGGGGACAGGAAGTTTCACAGATACGCAGTATTTT. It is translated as CASSLGTGSFTDTQYF.

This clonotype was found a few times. The DNA of the CDR3 is TGCGCCAGCAGCTTGAGCACAGGGAACACCGGGGAGCTGTTTTTT. Amino acids: CASSLSTGNTGELFF. The J gene is TRBJ2-2, the V gene TRBV5-1, with D perhaps matching TRBD1 (5 bases). CDR3 length equals 15 residues. Germline CDR1 and CDR2: SGHRS and YFSETQ. V was pared by 1 base and J by 1 base, with 8 bases between.

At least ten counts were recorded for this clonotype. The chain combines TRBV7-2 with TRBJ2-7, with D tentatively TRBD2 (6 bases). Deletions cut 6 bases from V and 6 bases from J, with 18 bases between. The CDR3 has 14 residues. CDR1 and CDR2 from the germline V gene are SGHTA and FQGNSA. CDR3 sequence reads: CASSYPGAAGEQYF. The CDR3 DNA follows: TGTGCCAGCAGTTATCCGGGAGCCGCGGGCGAGCAGTACTTC.

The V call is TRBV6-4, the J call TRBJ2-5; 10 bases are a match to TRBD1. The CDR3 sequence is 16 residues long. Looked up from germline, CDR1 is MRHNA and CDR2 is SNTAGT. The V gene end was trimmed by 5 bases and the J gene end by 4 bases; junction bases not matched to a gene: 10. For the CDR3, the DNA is TGTGCCAGCAGTAGGACTCCGGGACAGGGGAGAGAGACCCAGTACTTC. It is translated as CASSRTPGQGRETQYF.

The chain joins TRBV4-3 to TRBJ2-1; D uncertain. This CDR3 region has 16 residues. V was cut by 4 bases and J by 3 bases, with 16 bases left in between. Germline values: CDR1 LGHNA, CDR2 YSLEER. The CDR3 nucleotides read TGCGCCAGCAGCCCCCTTGTGGTAGCTGGCTACAATGAGCAGTTCTTC. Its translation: CASSPLVVAGYNEQFF.

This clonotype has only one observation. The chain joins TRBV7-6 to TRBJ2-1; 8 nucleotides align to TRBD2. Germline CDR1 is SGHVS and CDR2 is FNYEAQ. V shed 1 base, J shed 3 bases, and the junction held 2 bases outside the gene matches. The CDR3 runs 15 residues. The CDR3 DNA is TGTGCCAGCAGCTTAGGTAGCGGGGTCTACAATGAGCAGTTCTTC. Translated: CASSLGSGVYNEQFF.

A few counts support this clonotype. DNA of the CDR3: TGTGCCAGCAGCCAAAGGGGAGGACCACAAGAGACCCAGTACTTC. Amino acid sequence: CASSQRGGPQETQYF. The chain recombines TRBV14 with TRBJ2-5, with D possibly matching TRBD2 (6 bases). This CDR3 spans 15 amino acids. V lost 2 bases to trimming and J lost 2 bases, with 12 bases between them. Germline-derived CDR1 and CDR2 are SGHDN and FVKESK.

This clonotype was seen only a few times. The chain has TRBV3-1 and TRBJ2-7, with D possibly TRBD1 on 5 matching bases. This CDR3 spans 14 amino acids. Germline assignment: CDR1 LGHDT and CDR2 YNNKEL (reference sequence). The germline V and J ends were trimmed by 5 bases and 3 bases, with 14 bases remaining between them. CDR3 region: CASSSPGRDYEQYV. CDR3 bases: TGTGCCAGCAGCTCACCGGGCAGGGACTACGAGCAGTACGTC.

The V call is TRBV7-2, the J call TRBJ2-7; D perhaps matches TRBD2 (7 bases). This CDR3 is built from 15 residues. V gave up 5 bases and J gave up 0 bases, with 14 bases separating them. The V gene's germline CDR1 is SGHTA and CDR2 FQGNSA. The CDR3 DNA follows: TGTGCCAGCAGCCCGCGGGGGCCCCACTCCTACGAGCAGTACTTC. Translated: CASSPRGPHSYEQYF.

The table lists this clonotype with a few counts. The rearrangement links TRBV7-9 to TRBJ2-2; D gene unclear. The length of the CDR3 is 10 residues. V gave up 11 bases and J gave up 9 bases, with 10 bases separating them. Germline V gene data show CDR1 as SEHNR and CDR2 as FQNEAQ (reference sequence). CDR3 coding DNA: TGTGCCGGCCAGCACAGGGAGCTGTTTTTT. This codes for CAGQHRELFF.

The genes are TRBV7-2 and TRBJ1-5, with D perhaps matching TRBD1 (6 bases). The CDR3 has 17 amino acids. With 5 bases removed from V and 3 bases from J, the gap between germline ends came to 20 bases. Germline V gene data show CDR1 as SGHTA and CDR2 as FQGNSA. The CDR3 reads CASSAAAGAGDNQPQHF. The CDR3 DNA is TGTGCCAGCAGCGCAGCAGCCGGGGCAGGGGACAATCAGCCCCAGCATTTT.

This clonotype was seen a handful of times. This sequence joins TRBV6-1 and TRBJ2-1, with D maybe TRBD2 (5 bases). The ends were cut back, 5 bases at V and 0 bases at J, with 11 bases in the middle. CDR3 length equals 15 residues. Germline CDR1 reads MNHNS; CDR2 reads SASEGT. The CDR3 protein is CASSPDWSSYNEQFF. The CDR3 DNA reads TGTGCCAGCAGTCCGGACTGGAGCTCCTACAATGAGCAGTTCTTC.

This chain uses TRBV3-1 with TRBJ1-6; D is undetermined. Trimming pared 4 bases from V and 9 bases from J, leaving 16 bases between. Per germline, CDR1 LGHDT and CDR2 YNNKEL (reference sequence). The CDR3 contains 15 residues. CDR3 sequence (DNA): TGTGCCAGCAGCCTCGCGGGTCTACTGGGTTCACCCCTCCACTTT. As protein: CASSLAGLLGSPLHF.

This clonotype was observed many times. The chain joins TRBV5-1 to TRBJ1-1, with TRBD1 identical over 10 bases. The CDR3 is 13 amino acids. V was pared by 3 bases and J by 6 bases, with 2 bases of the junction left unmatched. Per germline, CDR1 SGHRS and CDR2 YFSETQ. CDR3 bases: TGCGCCAGCAGCTCCGGACAGGGGGCTGAAGCTTTCTTT. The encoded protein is CASSSGQGAEAFF.